The TCR beta chain described here comes from a study of T cells in localized non-small cell lung cancer. The germline gives CDR1 SGHNT, CDR2 YENEEA. V dropped 0 bases and J dropped 1 base, with 9 bases sitting between them. This CDR3 has 15 amino acids. Profiled with immunoSEQ multiplex PCR; TCRdb holds only in-frame clones, not every one. The repertoire consists of 30,000 to 35,000 clones, with 93% occurring once and the leading ten covering around 8%. As concerns this clone: What it binds is not known.

General study results and limits: In uninvolved adjacent lung, T cell clonality reached its highest value, exceeding tumor. Detection in adjacent lung was observed for a median 57 of the top 100 tumor clones. Only one tumor region was sequenced, so heterogeneity remains possible.

Sequencing used peripheral blood, obtained before any cancer treatment. The clonotype was recovered from a female donor older than 55 with stage I lung adenocarcinoma. The V gene is TRBV11-3, the J gene TRBJ2-5; D gene unclear. CDR3 in amino acids: CASSLDGVSQETQYF. The CDR3 DNA is TGTGCCAGCAGCTTAGATGGGGTGAGCCAAGAGACCCAGTACTTC.